This TCR beta chain was sequenced in a study of blood T cell repertoires in COVID-19. Study-level information: T cells, B-cell-depleted T cells, or PBMCs provided the cDNA or gDNA that served as material.

Measured with immunoSEQ multiplex PCR; TCRdb has only the in-frame clones, and not every one. The table lists approximately 300,000 clones, roughly 85% of them singletons. The participants were between about 18 and 95 years old and came from some 25 US areas. Participant-reported clinical history was the basis for cohort assignment. Sequenced: PBMCs or T cells enriched from blood (not recorded which). The sequence was collected from a young woman who had recovered from COVID-19.

This CDR3 is CASSPRTGPYNEQFF. CDR3 DNA sequence: TGTGCCAGCTCACCAAGGACAGGACCTTACAATGAGCAGTTCTTC. The chain couples TRBV18 to TRBJ2-1; 7 positions match TRBD1. Germline V gene lookup returns CDR1 KGHSH and CDR2 LQKENI. The CDR3 is 15 amino acids. The V segment lost 2 bases and the J segment 4 bases; nucleotides outside the gene matches: 5. Combining the CDR3 with reference TRBV18 and TRBJ2-1 gives the whole variable domain NAGVMQNPRHLVRRRGQEARLRCSPMKGHSHVYWYRQLPEEGLKFMVYLQKENIIDESGMPKERFSAEFPKEGPSILRIQQVVRGDSAAYFCASSPRTGPYNEQFFGPGTRLTVL.